Each of the 32 T cell receptor beta chains below was sequenced from the same sample in a study of blood T cell repertoires in COVID-19. Generated by immunoSEQ multiplex PCR, the TCRdb table keeps only in-frame clones and is missing some. Of about 81,000 clones listed, 88% were seen once; the top ten hold more than 4.5%. The sequenced sample consisted of peripheral blood. The receptors stem from a woman aged 80 or over with acute or convalescent COVID-19.

The chain has TRBV19 and TRBJ2-4, with D perhaps matching TRBD2 (6 bases). Germline assignment: CDR1 LNHDA and CDR2 SQIVND (reference sequence). This CDR3 is built from 14 residues. V was clipped by 5 bases and J by 0 bases, with 8 bases between them. DNA of the CDR3: TGTGCCAGTAGTGCGGGAATAGCCAAAAACATTCAGTACTTC. Residues: CASSAGIAKNIQYF.

V gene TRBV15 combines with J gene TRBJ1-5, with 7 bases that match TRBD1. This CDR3 region has 15 residues. The germline V gene encodes CDR1 LNHNV and CDR2 YYDKDF (reference sequence). Unmatched junction bases numbered 8, after V lost 5 bases and J lost 4 bases. CDR3 DNA sequence: TGTGCCACCAGCCCGCCAGGGGGTTTTAATCAGCCCCAGCATTTT. Its translation: CATSPPGGFNQPQHF.

J is TRBJ1-1 and V is TRBV5-4, with a possible D match to TRBD1 (6 bases). CDR1 and CDR2 from the germline V gene are SGHNT and YYREEE (reference sequence). The CDR3 extends over 15 amino acids. V dropped 3 bases and J dropped 5 bases, with 17 bases sitting between them. The CDR3 DNA sequence: TGTGCCAGCAGCTCGGCTACACAGGGAGGGACTGAAGCTTTCTTT. As protein: CASSSATQGGTEAFF.

This chain links TRBV25-1 with TRBJ2-7; 9 positions agree with TRBD1. Per germline, CDR1 MGHDK and CDR2 SYGVNS. The CDR3 sequence is 15 residues long. The J segment lost 3 bases and the V segment lost 6 bases, leaving 9 bases of the junction unmatched. The CDR3 nucleotides are TGTGCCAGCAGGAGCACCGGGACAGGGATCTACGAGCAGTACTTC. Encoded protein: CASRSTGTGIYEQYF.

Only one count was recorded for this clone. The chain couples TRBV3-1 (or the pseudogene TRBV3-2) to TRBJ2-3; 10 nucleotides align to TRBD2. The CDR3 totals 15 residues. The ends lost 4 bases at V and 5 bases at J; junction bases unmatched: 6. Germline values: CDR1 LGHDT, CDR2 YNNKEL (reference sequence). The CDR3 region has the DNA TGTGCCAGCAGCCTAGCGGGGGGCCAGGGAGATACGCAGTATTTT. It translates to CASSLAGGQGDTQYF.

This chain uses TRBV7-2 with TRBJ2-7, with 11 positions matching TRBD2. V was clipped by 7 bases and J by 2 bases; unmatched bases: 10. The CDR3 has 16 residues. CDR1 and CDR2 (germline): SGHTA, FQGNSA. CDR3 coding DNA: TGTGCCAGCATTTTGTCGGGACTAGCGGTAACCTACGAGCAGTACTTC. Translation: CASILSGLAVTYEQYF.

This chain links TRBV6-4 with TRBJ2-3; D ambiguous. Trimming cost V 0 bases and J 1 base, with 5 bases left between them. This CDR3 has 14 amino acids. The germline gives CDR1 MRHNA, CDR2 SNTAGT. Here the CDR3 reads CASSDSSRTDTQYF. The CDR3, as DNA: TGTGCCAGCAGTGACTCGAGTCGCACAGATACGCAGTATTTT.

The chain recombines TRBV25-1 with TRBJ2-7, with TRBD1 matching over 7 bases. J gave up 2 bases and V 6 bases, and 1 base lay outside the gene matches. Germline CDR1 MGHDK, CDR2 SYGVNS. The CDR3 has 12 amino acids. CDR3 amino acids: CASRGQPYEQYF. The CDR3 DNA sequence: TGTGCCAGCAGGGGACAGCCCTACGAGCAGTACTTC.

CDR3 in DNA: TGTGCCAGCAGACCCGGGACAGTGAATTCACCCCTCCACTTT. It yields the protein CASRPGTVNSPLHF. The chain joins TRBV27 to TRBJ1-6, with 7 bases lining up with TRBD1. With V trimmed by 6 bases and J by 7 bases, 6 bases remained unmatched. The CDR3 has 14 residues. The germline CDR1 and CDR2 sequences are MNHEY and SMNVEV (reference sequence).

This clone was observed once. The rearrangement joins TRBV7-2 to TRBJ2-1; 11 nucleotides agree with TRBD2. The germline CDR1 and CDR2 sequences are SGHTA and FQGNSA. The CDR3 extends over 15 amino acids. The trim removed 5 bases at V and 7 bases at J, leaving 7 bases unmatched. Written as DNA, the CDR3 is TGTGCCAGCAGCATCCAGACTAGCGGGGCTAATGAGCAGTTCTTC. The encoded protein is CASSIQTSGANEQFF. The full variable domain, in which reference TRBV7-2 and TRBJ2-1 provide the parts outside the CDR3, is GAGVSQSPSNKVTEKGKDVELRCDPISGHTALYWYRQSLGQGLEFLIYFQGNSAPDKSGLPSDRFSAERTGGSVSTLTIQRTQQEDSAVYLCASSIQTSGANEQFFGPGTRLTVL.

The chain links TRBV2 to TRBJ2-7; D is unclear. Looked up from germline, CDR1 is SNHLY and CDR2 is FYNNEI. Trimming cost V 5 bases and J 0 bases, with 14 bases left between them. This CDR3 is built from 15 residues. The CDR3 region is CASSRRPASSYEQYF. The DNA of the CDR3 is TGTGCCAGCAGTCGAAGGCCGGCTAGCTCCTACGAGCAGTACTTC.

CDR3 nucleotide sequence: TGTGCCAGCGGGGAGAGCTACGAGCAGTACTTC. Translated, it gives CASGESYEQYF. The genes are TRBV6-5 and TRBJ2-7; TRBD2 is a possible D gene (5 bases). Trimming removed 8 bases from V and 3 bases from J, with 8 bases in between. CDR3 length equals 11 residues. From germline, CDR1 is MNHEY and CDR2 SVGAGI.

This chain links TRBV6-5 with TRBJ2-7; 9 positions match TRBD1. CDR1 and CDR2 (germline): MNHEY, SVGAGI. Trimming at V came to 5 bases and at J to 6 bases, leaving 8 bases not matched to a gene. The CDR3 has 14 amino acids. For the CDR3, the DNA is TGTGCCAGCAGTAAACCGGGACAGGGACGCGAGCAGTACTTC. As protein: CASSKPGQGREQYF.

This sequence joins TRBV5-1 and TRBJ2-7, with 9 bases matching TRBD2. CDR1 is SGHRS and CDR2 is YFSETQ in the germline V gene. This CDR3 has 17 residues. Losses at the gene ends were 3 bases for V and 2 bases for J; bases not matched to a gene: 12. The CDR3 coding sequence is TGCGCCAGCAGCTCTGGTGCGGGAGGGGCCTCTACCTACGAGCAGTACTTC. As protein: CASSSGAGGASTYEQYF. The full variable domain, its missing parts supplied by reference TRBV5-1 and TRBJ2-7, is KAGVTQTPRYLIKTRGQQVTLSCSPISGHRSVSWYQQTPGQGLQFLFEYFSETQRNKGNFPGRFSGRQFSNSRSEMNVSTLELGDSALYLCASSSGAGGASTYEQYFGPGTRLTVT.

The CDR3 region is CASSLVLGQGEKLFF. CDR3 nucleotide sequence: TGTGCCAGCAGCTTAGTGCTCGGACAAGGCGAAAAACTGTTTTTT. This chain links TRBV7-2 with TRBJ1-4; possible D gene TRBD1, 5 bases. Germline CDR1 is SGHTA and CDR2 is FQGNSA. The CDR3 is 15 amino acids. Between the trimmed V and J ends, which lost 1 base and 8 bases, there was a span of 14 bases.

The V gene is TRBV7-9, the J gene TRBJ1-2; 7 bases are shared with TRBD1. The CDR3 has 15 residues. The germline V gene encodes CDR1 SEHNR and CDR2 FQNEAQ (reference sequence). V lost 5 bases, J lost 4 bases, and 10 bases stayed unmatched. The CDR3 coding sequence is TGTGCCAGCAGCAGGCAACTGACAGGGTTCTATGGCTACACCTTC. Residues: CASSRQLTGFYGYTF.

V is TRBV6-2 or TRBV6-3 and J is TRBJ2-1; TRBD2 agrees at 7 bases. The CDR3 extends over 13 amino acids. J lost 13 bases, V lost 2 bases, and 8 bases had no gene match. CDR1 MNHEY and CDR2 SVGEGT come from the germline V gene. Here the CDR3 DNA reads TGTGCCAGCAGTTACCCCCAGGGAGGGTTTCAGTTCTTC. Translating gives CASSYPQGGFQFF.

Only a few counts were recorded for this clone. This rearrangement joins TRBV5-1 to TRBJ2-1, with 10 bases aligning to TRBD2. The V gene end was trimmed by 0 bases and the J gene end by 5 bases; junction bases not matched to a gene: 11. CDR3 length: 18 residues. Germline loops: CDR1 SGHRS, CDR2 YFSETQ. The CDR3 sequence: CASSLDGSGRPRNNEQFF. The CDR3 DNA reads as TGCGCCAGCAGCTTGGATGGTAGCGGGAGGCCCCGGAACAATGAGCAGTTCTTC.

This clone was seen a single time. This chain connects TRBV6-5 to TRBJ1-2; 8 nucleotides align to TRBD1. The CDR3 has 15 amino acids. V dropped 6 bases and J dropped 2; count of bases not matched to a gene: 8. The germline CDR1 and CDR2 sequences are MNHEY and SVGAGI. The CDR3 nucleotides read TGTGCCAGCAGCTACACCCGACAGGGGAACTATGGCTACACCTTC. This codes for CASSYTRQGNYGYTF.

The DNA of the CDR3 is TGTGCCAGTGAAAGGACAGGGCATCTTCTTAGTACTGAAGCTTTCTTT. This sequence encodes CASERTGHLLSTEAFF. The genes are TRBV19 and TRBJ1-1, with 8 bases lining up with TRBD1. The V segment lost 8 bases and the J segment 5 bases; nucleotides outside the gene matches: 16. Per germline, CDR1 LNHDA and CDR2 SQIVND (reference sequence). This CDR3 region has 16 residues.

The chain joins TRBV12-3 or TRBV12-4 to TRBJ1-2, with D maybe TRBD1 (5 bases). This CDR3 is built from 11 residues. V lost 3 bases and J lost 10, with 9 bases in between. DNA of the CDR3: TGTGCCAGCAGTTTCGGGGACTCCTACACCTTC. Amino acids: CASSFGDSYTF.

V usage is TRBV11-3 and J usage is TRBJ2-3; 11 nucleotides match TRBD2. V shed 4 bases and J 4 bases; nucleotides not matched to a gene: 4. Germline V gives CDR1 SGHNT, CDR2 YENEEA. The CDR3 has 15 residues. The chain's CDR3 is CASSSQTSGADTQYF. In DNA, the CDR3 is TGTGCCAGCAGCTCCCAGACTAGCGGGGCAGATACGCAGTATTTT.

In this sample, this clone turned up once. This chain joins TRBV7-2 and TRBJ2-7; D remains unclear. The CDR3 runs to 11 residues. Trimming left V 1 base short and J 5 bases short, with 3 bases between. Germline loops: CDR1 SGHTA, CDR2 FQGNSA. The DNA for the CDR3 is TGTGCCAGCAGCTTAGTTAACGAGCAGTACTTC. Its translation: CASSLVNEQYF.

This CDR3 is CASSMGQGLSSYNSPLHF. In DNA, the CDR3 is TGTGCCAGTAGTATGGGACAGGGGTTGAGCTCCTATAATTCACCCCTCCACTTT. The J gene is TRBJ1-6, the V gene TRBV19; 10 bases agree with TRBD1. This CDR3 is 18 amino acids long. V lost 3 bases to trimming and J lost 0 bases; unmatched junction nucleotides: 5. Germline CDR1 reads LNHDA; CDR2 reads SQIVND (reference sequence).

The sample holds a few counts of this clone. The chain links TRBV6-5 to TRBJ1-3, with D unresolved. V lost 7 bases, J lost 3 bases, and 10 bases lay in between. The CDR3 has 13 amino acids. The germline V gene encodes CDR1 MNHEY and CDR2 SVGAGI. The CDR3 DNA reads TGTGCCAGCACGCCACAGATTGGAAACACCATATATTTT. This translates into CASTPQIGNTIYF.

This clone came up a few times. The chain employs TRBV3-1 (or the pseudogene TRBV3-2) and TRBJ2-1; 7 bases are a match to TRBD1. V lost 2 bases to trimming and J lost 6 bases; unmatched junction nucleotides: 19. The length of the CDR3 is 19 residues. The germline CDR1 and CDR2 sequences are LGHDT and YNNKEL (reference sequence). The CDR3 sequence: CASSQIGGARDRYGNEQFF. DNA for the CDR3: TGTGCCAGCAGCCAAATAGGGGGCGCAAGGGACCGGTATGGCAATGAGCAGTTCTTC.

CDR3 residues: CASSSGTSGYNEQFF. CDR3 coding DNA: TGTGCCAGCAGTTCAGGGACTAGCGGGTACAATGAGCAGTTCTTC. The chain is built from TRBV6-6 and TRBJ2-1; 12 bases align to TRBD2. Germline V gene sequence: CDR1 MNHNY, CDR2 SVGAGI (reference sequence). J lost 4 bases, V lost 4 bases, and 2 bases had no gene match. The CDR3 spans 15 residues.

This chain connects TRBV6-2 or TRBV6-3 to TRBJ1-6, with 7 bases matching TRBD1. The CDR3 has 16 amino acids. V gave up 5 bases and J gave up 7 bases; unmatched junction bases: 11. Germline lookup yields CDR1 MNHEY and CDR2 SVGEGT. The CDR3 loop is CASSRQTGADNSPLHF. DNA for the CDR3: TGTGCCAGCAGTCGACAAACAGGGGCCGACAATTCACCCCTCCACTTT.

V is TRBV5-1 and J is TRBJ1-5, with a tentative D call TRBD1 (5 bases). Trimming shortened V by 4 bases and J by 0 bases, and 11 bases separated the two germline ends. CDR1 and CDR2 from the germline V gene are SGHRS and YFSETQ. The CDR3 extends over 15 amino acids. CDR3: CASSLTGDSNQPQHF. The CDR3 bases are TGCGCCAGCAGCCTGACGGGGGATAGCAATCAGCCCCAGCATTTT.

V is TRBV15 and J is TRBJ2-2; maybe TRBD2 (7 bases). The CDR3 is made up of 16 amino acids. Germline CDR1 is LNHNV and CDR2 is YYDKDF (reference sequence). V lost 2 bases and J 4 bases, leaving 14 bases between the germline ends. In DNA form, the CDR3 reads TGTGCCACCAGCAGAAAGGGGGGGCAGAGCACCGGGGAGCTGTTTTTT. Its translation is CATSRKGGQSTGELFF.

V is TRBV12-3 or TRBV12-4 and J is TRBJ2-5, with 7 bases fitting TRBD1. The ends lost 4 bases at V and 8 bases at J; junction bases unmatched: 7. The CDR3 has 13 residues. The CDR3 is CASSSGTALTQYF. The CDR3 DNA reads as TGTGCCAGCAGTTCGGGGACAGCCTTAACCCAGTACTTC.

The genes are TRBV7-8 and TRBJ2-5; D remains unclear. The ends were cut back, 1 base at V and 2 bases at J, with 5 bases in the middle. CDR1 is SGHVS, CDR2 FQNEAQ, per germline. The CDR3 totals 13 residues. In DNA, the CDR3 is TGTGCCAGCAGCTTAGGGCAGCAAGAGACCCAGTACTTC. Protein product: CASSLGQQETQYF.